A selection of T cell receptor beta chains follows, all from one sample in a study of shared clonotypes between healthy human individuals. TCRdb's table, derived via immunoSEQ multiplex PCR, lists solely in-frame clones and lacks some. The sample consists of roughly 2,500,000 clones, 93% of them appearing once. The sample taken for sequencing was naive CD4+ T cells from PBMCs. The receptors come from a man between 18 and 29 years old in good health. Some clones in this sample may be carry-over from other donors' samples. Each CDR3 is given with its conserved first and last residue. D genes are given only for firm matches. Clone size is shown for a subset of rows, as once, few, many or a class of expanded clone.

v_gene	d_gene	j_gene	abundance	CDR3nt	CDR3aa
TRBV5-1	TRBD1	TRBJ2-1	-	TGCGCCAGCAGCGGGTCGGCAGGGGGCCCCTACAATGAGCAGTTCTTC	CASSGSAGGPYNEQFF
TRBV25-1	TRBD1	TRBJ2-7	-	TGTGCCAGCAGTGAATGGGGTGGGACAGGGCCGAAGCAGTACTTC	CASSEWGGTGPKQYF
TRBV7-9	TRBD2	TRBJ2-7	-	TGTGCCAGCCGGACTAGCGGGAGTTACGAGCAGTACTTC	CASRTSGSYEQYF
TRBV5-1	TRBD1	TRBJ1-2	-	TGCGCCAGCAGCTTGGGACAGGGGGCGGTCTATGGCTACACCTTC	CASSLGQGAVYGYTF
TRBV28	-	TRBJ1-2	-	TGTGCCAGCAGTACCCAGGGAGTTGGAGGAGCCTATGGCTACACCTTC	CASSTQGVGGAYGYTF
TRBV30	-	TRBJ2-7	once	TGTGCCTGGAGTGTAGTCAGGGACGAGCAGTACTTC	CAWSVVRDEQYF
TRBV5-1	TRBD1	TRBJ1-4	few	TGCGCCAGCAGCTTGGCCGGGACAGATAATGAAAAACTGTTTTTT	CASSLAGTDNEKLFF
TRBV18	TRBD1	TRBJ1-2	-	TGTGCCAGCTCACCGACAGGGGTTGAAGGCTACACCTTC	CASSPTGVEGYTF
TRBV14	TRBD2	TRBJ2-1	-	TGTGCCAGCAGCCCCCGCACGTCAGCGGGATCCAACTACAATGAGCAGTTCTTC	CASSPRTSAGSNYNEQFF
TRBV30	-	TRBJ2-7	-	TGTGCCTGGAGTACTCGACTCCGTTCCTACGAGCAGTACTTC	CAWSTRLRSYEQYF
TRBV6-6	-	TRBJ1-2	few	TGTGCCAGCAGAACACGACATGGAACTTCGAATGGCTACACCTTC	CASRTRHGTSNGYTF
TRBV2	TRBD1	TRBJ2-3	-	TGTGCCAGCAGGGGGGGACAGGGCCCAGATACGCAGTATTTT	CASRGGQGPDTQYF
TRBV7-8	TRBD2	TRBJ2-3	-	TGTGCCGCCGGAAGCGGGAGGGCCCCAGATACGCAGTATTTT	CAAGSGRAPDTQYF
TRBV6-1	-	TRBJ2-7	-	TGTGCCAGCAGGGAACACGGCGAGCAGTACTTC	CASREHGEQYF